The text below deals with one TCR beta chain. This entry is derived from a study of technical replicates of blood from several donors. TCRdb's copy holds only in-frame clones and misses some; the assay was immunoSEQ multiplex PCR. The table records approximately 70,000 clones, almost 95% of them present only once. The length of the CDR3 is 15 residues. The V end lost 3 bases, the J end lost 5 bases, and 17 bases lay between the germline ends. Germline-derived CDR1 and CDR2 are SGHTA and FQGNSA. This rearrangement joins TRBV7-2 to TRBJ2-7; possibly TRBD2 for D (5 bases). This TCR was recovered from a human donor in good health. The sample was T cells isolated from PBMCs. DNA for the CDR3: TGTGCCAGCAGCTTTCCATCCGCGGGTCCCCACGAGCAGTACTTC. This encodes CASSFPSAGPHEQYF.